These 14 T cell receptor beta chains originate from one sample sequenced in a study of blood T cell repertoires in COVID-19. Some clones are missing from TCRdb's copy, which holds only in-frame ones; the method was immunoSEQ multiplex PCR. The sample has 150,000 to 200,000 clones, 81% seen once. Sequenced material: peripheral blood. Source of these receptors: a middle-aged woman with COVID-19, enrolled during active disease.

The rearrangement links TRBV29-1 to TRBJ1-4, with TRBD1 matching over 8 bases. V trimming: 5 bases; J trimming: 10 bases; junction bases outside the gene matches: 12. Germline V gene sequence: CDR1 SQVTM, CDR2 ANQGSEA. The CDR3 extends over 14 amino acids. In DNA, the CDR3 is TGCAGCGTTCTTATGACGGGACAGGCGGGAAAACTGTTTTTT. Its translation: CSVLMTGQAGKLFF.

The V gene is TRBV6-1, the J gene TRBJ2-7; 11 nucleotides align to TRBD2. J lost 0 bases, V lost 4 bases, and 8 bases had no gene match. Germline loops: CDR1 MNHNS, CDR2 SASEGT. This CDR3 contains 17 residues. The CDR3 sequence: CASSVAGGTSSSYEQYF. The DNA for the CDR3 is TGTGCCAGCAGTGTAGCGGGAGGGACTAGCAGCTCCTACGAGCAGTACTTC.

This clone was recorded once. The chain joins TRBV7-3 to TRBJ2-3, with 7 bases that match TRBD2. The CDR3 has 14 amino acids. Per the germline V gene, CDR1 is SGHTA and CDR2 is FQGTGA. V dropped 4 bases and J dropped 1; count of bases not matched to a gene: 2. Here the CDR3 DNA reads TGTGCCAGCAGCTCAGGACTAGGCACAGATACGCAGTATTTT. This encodes CASSSGLGTDTQYF. Filled out from reference TRBV7-3 and TRBJ2-3, the complete variable domain reads GAGVSQTPSNKVTEKGKYVELRCDPISGHTALYWYRQSLGQGPEFLIYFQGTGAADDSGLPNDRFFAVRPEGSVSTLKIQRTERGDSAVYLCASSSGLGTDTQYFGPGTRLTVL.

The chain combines TRBV10-3 with TRBJ1-2; 8 bases map to TRBD1. The germline V gene encodes CDR1 ENHRY and CDR2 SYGVKD. J was trimmed by 2 bases and V by 4 bases; bases with no gene match: 0. The CDR3 spans 13 residues. For the CDR3, the DNA is TGTGCCATCAGTGGGGACAGGAACTATGGCTACACCTTC. This gives the protein CAISGDRNYGYTF.

Only a few counts were recorded for this clone. The chain combines TRBV9 with TRBJ2-2; D possibly corresponds to TRBD1 (6 bases). CDR1 is SGDLS and CDR2 is YYNGEE in the germline V gene. The CDR3 is made up of 15 amino acids. Trimming removed 3 bases from V and 4 bases from J, with 13 bases in between. The CDR3 sequence: CASSEQGDPTGELFF. CDR3 coding DNA: TGTGCCAGCAGCGAACAGGGAGACCCCACCGGGGAGCTGTTTTTT.

V usage is TRBV7-2 and J usage is TRBJ2-4; TRBD1 matches at 9 bases. The CDR3 has 13 amino acids. Per the germline V gene, CDR1 is SGHTA and CDR2 is FQGNSA. V was clipped by 5 bases and J by 10 bases; unmatched bases: 6. The CDR3 here is CASSARDRDIQYF. The CDR3 DNA reads as TGTGCCAGCAGCGCACGGGACAGGGATATTCAGTACTTC.

The chain is built from TRBV7-9 and TRBJ2-7; 11 positions agree with TRBD2. The V segment lost 3 bases and the J segment 0 bases; nucleotides outside the gene matches: 4. Germline assignment: CDR1 SEHNR and CDR2 FQNEAQ (reference sequence). The CDR3 has 16 residues. The CDR3, as DNA: TGTGCCAGCAGCTTTAGCGGGGGGGAAAGCTCCTACGAGCAGTACGTC. Translating it yields CASSFSGGESSYEQYV.

The rearrangement joins TRBV2 to TRBJ2-1; the match to TRBD2 covers 10 bases. CDR3 length equals 15 residues. Trimming took 6 bases from V and 4 from J; bases not matched to a gene: 6. The germline CDR1 and CDR2 sequences are SNHLY and FYNNEI. The CDR3 coding sequence is TGTGCCAGCAGCAGGACTAGCGGAGCTTACAATGAGCAGTTCTTC. Its protein is CASSRTSGAYNEQFF.

This clone came up a few times. V usage is TRBV10-2 and J usage is TRBJ2-3; a possible D gene is TRBD1 (6 bases). The CDR3 totals 15 residues. V lost 7 bases, J lost 1 base, and 15 bases lay in between. Germline CDR1 is WSHSY and CDR2 is SAAADI. The CDR3: CASTRGAGGTDTQYF. The DNA for the CDR3 is TGCGCCAGCACCAGAGGAGCAGGGGGCACAGATACGCAGTATTTT.

The CDR3, as DNA: TGTGCCAGCCGTCCTAGTTCAGTTTATGAGCAGTTCTTC. It codes for CASRPSSVYEQFF. The rearrangement joins TRBV3-1 (or the pseudogene TRBV3-2) to TRBJ2-1; D unclear. The V gene's germline CDR1 is LGHDT and CDR2 YNNKEL (reference sequence). The CDR3 runs 13 residues. V shed 8 bases and J shed 8 bases, with 16 bases lying between them.

The rearrangement links TRBV5-1 to TRBJ2-1; TRBD1 agrees at 9 bases. The germline gives CDR1 SGHRS, CDR2 YFSETQ. V lost 1 base to trimming and J lost 9 bases; unmatched junction nucleotides: 5. This CDR3 is 14 amino acids long. The CDR3 nucleotides are TGCGCCAGCAGCTTGACAGGGGGCAAGGTTGAGCAGTTCTTC. Amino acid sequence: CASSLTGGKVEQFF.

A few counts support this clone. The chain uses TRBV28 and TRBJ2-5; D perhaps matches TRBD2 (5 bases). Germline loops: CDR1 MDHEN, CDR2 SYDVKM. V dropped 1 base and J dropped 4 bases, with 13 bases sitting between them. The CDR3 runs 15 residues. In nucleotides, the CDR3 is TGTGCCAGCAGTTTATATACTAGGAGGTTAGAGACCCAGTACTTC. Translation: CASSLYTRRLETQYF. The full variable domain, completed using reference TRBV28 and TRBJ2-5, is DVKVTQSSRYLVKRTGEKVFLECVQDMDHENMFWYRQDPGLGLRLIYFSYDVKMKEKGDIPEGYSVSREKKERFSLILESASTNQTSMYLCASSLYTRRLETQYFGPGTRLLVL.

The sample holds a few counts of this clone. The gene calls are TRBV4-1 and TRBJ1-2; a possible D gene is TRBD1 (5 bases). This CDR3 region has 14 residues. Between the trimmed V and J ends, which lost 4 bases and 8 bases, there was a span of 17 bases. CDR1 MGHRA and CDR2 YSYEKL come from the germline V gene. As DNA, the CDR3 is TGCGCCAGCAGCCGCGGGACGGCCCTTGAGGGCTACACCTTC. It translates to CASSRGTALEGYTF.

The chain carries TRBV30 and TRBJ1-2, with 7 bases fitting TRBD1. Germline CDR1 GTSNPN, CDR2 SVGIG (reference sequence). The CDR3 has 13 residues. V shed 5 bases, J shed 8 bases, and the junction held 11 bases outside the gene matches. The CDR3 DNA follows: TGTGCCTGGGAGACAGAGGGGGCGTTCGGCTACACCTTC. It encodes CAWETEGAFGYTF.